The 24 T cell receptor beta chains given below trace back to one sample, sequenced in a study of T cells expressing NK-cell markers. TCRdb re-called the 5' RACE reads and gives one entry per CDR3 protein, without DNA. Seen in this sample are roughly 180,000 distinct CDR3 sequences; the ten most common clones hold around 20%. What was sequenced was blood T cells: a sorted CD56 or NKG2C T cell subset, CD4+ or CD8+ T cells, or bulk PBMC T cells (not recorded which). The source of these receptors is a woman between 18 and 69 years old in good health.

V gene TRBV7-2 combines with J gene TRBJ2-3; TCRdb's D call, TRBD1, is unchecked because there is no DNA. Germline V gene data show CDR1 as SGHTA and CDR2 as FQGNSA. The CDR3 runs to 12 residues. CDR3 region: CASSFSRDTQYF.

The chain combines TRBV5-1 with TRBJ2-3; the D gene TCRdb calls, TRBD2, cannot be checked with no DNA. CDR1 is SGHRS and CDR2 is YFSETQ in the germline V gene. The CDR3 contains 15 residues. The chain's CDR3 is CASSFGTSATDTQYF.

V and J are TRBV12-3 or TRBV12-4 and TRBJ2-2; TCRdb lists TRBD1, though no DNA is available to test this call. The CDR3 is made up of 17 amino acids. CDR3 in amino acids: CASSFLGTARNTGELFF.

The chain combines TRBV15 with TRBJ1-1; the D gene TCRdb calls, TRBD1, cannot be checked with no DNA. The CDR3 has 13 residues. Germline V gene lookup returns CDR1 LNHNV and CDR2 YYDKDF (reference sequence). CDR3 in amino acids: CATSGGTGIEAFF.

The V call is TRBV7-9, the J call TRBJ2-5; no DNA is available, so the TRBD1 call from TCRdb remains unchecked. This CDR3 is 15 amino acids long. CDR1 and CDR2 (germline): SEHNR, FQNEAQ (reference sequence). This CDR3 reads CASSLGGTTGETQYF.

The chain recombines TRBV20-1 with TRBJ2-7; no DNA is available, so the TRBD1 call from TCRdb remains unchecked. CDR1 is DFQATT and CDR2 is SNEGSKA in the germline V gene (reference sequence). The CDR3 runs 14 residues. CDR3 amino acids: CSARPPGTPYEQYF.

The CDR3 is CASSSNLADTQYF. The chain employs TRBV7-2 and TRBJ2-3; TCRdb's D call of TRBD2 is untestable without DNA. Per germline, CDR1 SGHTA and CDR2 FQGNSA. This CDR3 has 13 residues.

J is TRBJ2-2 and V is TRBV28; TCRdb proposes TRBD2, but this gene call is untestable without DNA. Per the germline V gene, CDR1 is MDHEN and CDR2 is SYDVKM. The CDR3 has 16 amino acids. CDR3 protein: CASSFRLAVNTGELFF.

This sequence joins TRBV20-1 and TRBJ2-7. This CDR3 is 14 amino acids long. Per the germline V gene, CDR1 is DFQATT and CDR2 is SNEGSKA (reference sequence). CDR3 sequence reads: CSARTTGRPNEQYF.

V usage is TRBV7-9 and J usage is TRBJ2-2; the D call from TCRdb, TRBD2, cannot be confirmed without DNA. The germline V gene has CDR1 SEHNR and CDR2 FQNEAQ (reference sequence). The CDR3 spans 16 residues. This CDR3 reads CASSLEAGALTGELFF.

The chain combines TRBV20-1 with TRBJ2-5; checking the TCRdb D call of TRBD1 is not possible without DNA. Germline assignment: CDR1 DFQATT and CDR2 SNEGSKA (reference sequence). This CDR3 contains 12 residues. The CDR3 protein is CSAPDRLETQYF.

The CDR3 spells CASSPRGQGFNEQYF. The chain has TRBV5-1 and TRBJ2-7; TCRdb outputs TRBD1, but without DNA this stays unchecked. CDR3 size: 15 residues. Per the germline V gene, CDR1 is SGHRS and CDR2 is YFSETQ.

The rearrangement joins TRBV12-3 or TRBV12-4 to TRBJ1-4; TCRdb outputs TRBD1, but without DNA this stays unchecked. The CDR3 is 14 residues long. CDR3 amino acids: CASSFSGVDEKLFF.

The chain recombines TRBV5-1 with TRBJ2-7; TCRdb's D gene call, TRBD2, goes unchecked for lack of DNA. Germline V gene lookup returns CDR1 SGHRS and CDR2 YFSETQ. The CDR3 loop spans 18 amino acids. CDR3 sequence reads: CASSLAGSGRDPVYEQYF.

V is TRBV12-3 or TRBV12-4 and J is TRBJ2-3; TCRdb returns TRBD2, unconfirmable since there is no DNA. CDR3 length equals 12 residues. The CDR3 reads CASRGSGRAWYF.

CDR3 in amino acids: CSARERTGVNQPQHF. The chain recombines TRBV20-1 with TRBJ1-5; TCRdb picks TRBD1, but there is no DNA to check that call. Per germline, CDR1 DFQATT and CDR2 SNEGSKA (reference sequence). The CDR3 has 15 amino acids.

The CDR3 is CASSLASRGNTIYF. The rearrangement uses TRBV5-1 and TRBJ1-3. The CDR3 is made up of 14 amino acids. CDR1 SGHRS and CDR2 YFSETQ come from the germline V gene.

The chain joins TRBV27 to TRBJ2-6. CDR1 and CDR2 from the germline V gene are MNHEY and SMNVEV (reference sequence). This CDR3 spans 13 amino acids. The CDR3 protein is CASSPSWALVLTF.

The CDR3 loop reads CASKAGALQETQYF. J is TRBJ2-5 and V is TRBV12-3 or TRBV12-4; TCRdb lists TRBD2, though no DNA is available to test this call. This CDR3 is 14 amino acids long.

The CDR3 protein is CSASLPSGNTIYF. This chain links TRBV20-1 with TRBJ1-3. Germline V lookup: CDR1 DFQATT, CDR2 SNEGSKA (reference sequence). The CDR3 has 13 amino acids.

This chain connects TRBV6-1 to TRBJ1-3; TCRdb's D call, TRBD1, is unchecked because there is no DNA. This CDR3 contains 14 residues. In germline, CDR1 is MNHNS, CDR2 SASEGT. CDR3 region: CASMGTSSGNTIYF.

CDR3 residues: CSARETGSYGYTF. The chain joins TRBV20-1 to TRBJ1-2; with no DNA, the TCRdb D assignment of TRBD1 cannot be verified. Germline-derived CDR1 and CDR2 are DFQATT and SNEGSKA (reference sequence). This CDR3 contains 13 residues.

This chain uses TRBV5-1 with TRBJ2-5; as DNA is missing, the TRBD2 call by TCRdb cannot be tested. Germline CDR1 is SGHRS and CDR2 is YFSETQ. CDR3 length: 17 amino acids. The CDR3 loop is CASSSTLSPGLQETQYF.

The V gene is TRBV7-2, the J gene TRBJ2-1; TCRdb returns TRBD1, unconfirmable since there is no DNA. This CDR3 region has 19 residues. Germline V gene data show CDR1 as SGHTA and CDR2 as FQGNSA. CDR3 amino acids: CASSLARWGDTGSYNEQFF.